The clone carrying this TCR beta chain was seen many times. This sample stems from a study of early T cells in non-severe SARS-CoV-2 infection. The CDR3 extends over 13 amino acids. The germline CDR1 and CDR2 sequences are DFQATT and SNEGSKA (reference sequence). V lost 4 bases and J lost 7, with 14 bases in between. TCRdb fed the 5' RACE reads into MiXCR, producing one record per CDR3 protein. This sample carries 30,000 to 35,000 distinct CDR3 sequences, roughly 5.9% of them seen once, and the ten largest clones take 5% to 6%. The rearrangement uses TRBV20-1 and TRBJ2-1; D might be TRBD2 (5 bases). Sequencing was done on a sample of whole blood. The clonotype comes from an adult who was a healthcare worker with PCR-confirmed SARS-CoV-2 infection or an uninfected control (not recorded which). CDR3 bases: TGCAGTGCTACCACACTAGTTGGGAATGAGCAGTTCTTC. It is translated as CSATTLVGNEQFF.